This TCR beta chain derives from a study of blood T cell repertoires in COVID-19. Whole-study context: Sites in the United States, Italy and Spain provided acute and convalescent COVID-19 samples. T cells, B-cell-depleted T cells, or PBMCs provided the cDNA or gDNA that served as material.

Original data processing: Amplification with reference gene primers provided the estimates of nucleated cell counts. TCRdb keeps only in-frame clones here, not all; method: immunoSEQ multiplex PCR. V and J calls and clone size are as listed in that table; D and trimming were resolved from the DNA. The table has 300,000 to 450,000 clones, 85% to 90% seen once. The CDR3 length is 15 residues. Trimming left V 4 bases short and J 0 bases short, with 10 bases between. Germline values: CDR1 SGHVS, CDR2 FQNEAQ. Within 2 weeks of study entry, exposed participants had contacted a PCR-confirmed or clinician-diagnosed COVID-19 case.

The receptor was isolated from a woman younger than 45 who had been exposed to COVID-19. What was sequenced was PBMCs or T cells enriched from blood (not recorded which). The chain links TRBV7-8 to TRBJ1-3; D not certain. The CDR3 region is CASSSEDRSGNTIYF. The CDR3 nucleotides are TGTGCCAGCAGCTCAGAAGATCGCTCTGGAAACACCATATATTTT.